This T cell receptor beta chain stems from a study of blood T cell repertoires in COVID-19. V was cut by 1 base and J by 7 bases, with 8 bases left in between. Germline assignment: CDR1 SEHNR and CDR2 FQNEAQ (reference sequence). The CDR3 runs to 13 residues. Assay used: immunoSEQ multiplex PCR; TCRdb lists only in-frame clones, some missing. The sample shows fewer than 150,000 clones, 84% of them seen only once. Source material: peripheral blood. The genes are TRBV7-9 and TRBJ1-3; D might be TRBD1 (5 bases). The sequence derives from a woman under 40 who had recovered from COVID-19. CDR3 protein: CASSLDYRNTIYF. CDR3 bases: TGTGCCAGCAGCTTAGACTACAGGAACACCATATATTTT.